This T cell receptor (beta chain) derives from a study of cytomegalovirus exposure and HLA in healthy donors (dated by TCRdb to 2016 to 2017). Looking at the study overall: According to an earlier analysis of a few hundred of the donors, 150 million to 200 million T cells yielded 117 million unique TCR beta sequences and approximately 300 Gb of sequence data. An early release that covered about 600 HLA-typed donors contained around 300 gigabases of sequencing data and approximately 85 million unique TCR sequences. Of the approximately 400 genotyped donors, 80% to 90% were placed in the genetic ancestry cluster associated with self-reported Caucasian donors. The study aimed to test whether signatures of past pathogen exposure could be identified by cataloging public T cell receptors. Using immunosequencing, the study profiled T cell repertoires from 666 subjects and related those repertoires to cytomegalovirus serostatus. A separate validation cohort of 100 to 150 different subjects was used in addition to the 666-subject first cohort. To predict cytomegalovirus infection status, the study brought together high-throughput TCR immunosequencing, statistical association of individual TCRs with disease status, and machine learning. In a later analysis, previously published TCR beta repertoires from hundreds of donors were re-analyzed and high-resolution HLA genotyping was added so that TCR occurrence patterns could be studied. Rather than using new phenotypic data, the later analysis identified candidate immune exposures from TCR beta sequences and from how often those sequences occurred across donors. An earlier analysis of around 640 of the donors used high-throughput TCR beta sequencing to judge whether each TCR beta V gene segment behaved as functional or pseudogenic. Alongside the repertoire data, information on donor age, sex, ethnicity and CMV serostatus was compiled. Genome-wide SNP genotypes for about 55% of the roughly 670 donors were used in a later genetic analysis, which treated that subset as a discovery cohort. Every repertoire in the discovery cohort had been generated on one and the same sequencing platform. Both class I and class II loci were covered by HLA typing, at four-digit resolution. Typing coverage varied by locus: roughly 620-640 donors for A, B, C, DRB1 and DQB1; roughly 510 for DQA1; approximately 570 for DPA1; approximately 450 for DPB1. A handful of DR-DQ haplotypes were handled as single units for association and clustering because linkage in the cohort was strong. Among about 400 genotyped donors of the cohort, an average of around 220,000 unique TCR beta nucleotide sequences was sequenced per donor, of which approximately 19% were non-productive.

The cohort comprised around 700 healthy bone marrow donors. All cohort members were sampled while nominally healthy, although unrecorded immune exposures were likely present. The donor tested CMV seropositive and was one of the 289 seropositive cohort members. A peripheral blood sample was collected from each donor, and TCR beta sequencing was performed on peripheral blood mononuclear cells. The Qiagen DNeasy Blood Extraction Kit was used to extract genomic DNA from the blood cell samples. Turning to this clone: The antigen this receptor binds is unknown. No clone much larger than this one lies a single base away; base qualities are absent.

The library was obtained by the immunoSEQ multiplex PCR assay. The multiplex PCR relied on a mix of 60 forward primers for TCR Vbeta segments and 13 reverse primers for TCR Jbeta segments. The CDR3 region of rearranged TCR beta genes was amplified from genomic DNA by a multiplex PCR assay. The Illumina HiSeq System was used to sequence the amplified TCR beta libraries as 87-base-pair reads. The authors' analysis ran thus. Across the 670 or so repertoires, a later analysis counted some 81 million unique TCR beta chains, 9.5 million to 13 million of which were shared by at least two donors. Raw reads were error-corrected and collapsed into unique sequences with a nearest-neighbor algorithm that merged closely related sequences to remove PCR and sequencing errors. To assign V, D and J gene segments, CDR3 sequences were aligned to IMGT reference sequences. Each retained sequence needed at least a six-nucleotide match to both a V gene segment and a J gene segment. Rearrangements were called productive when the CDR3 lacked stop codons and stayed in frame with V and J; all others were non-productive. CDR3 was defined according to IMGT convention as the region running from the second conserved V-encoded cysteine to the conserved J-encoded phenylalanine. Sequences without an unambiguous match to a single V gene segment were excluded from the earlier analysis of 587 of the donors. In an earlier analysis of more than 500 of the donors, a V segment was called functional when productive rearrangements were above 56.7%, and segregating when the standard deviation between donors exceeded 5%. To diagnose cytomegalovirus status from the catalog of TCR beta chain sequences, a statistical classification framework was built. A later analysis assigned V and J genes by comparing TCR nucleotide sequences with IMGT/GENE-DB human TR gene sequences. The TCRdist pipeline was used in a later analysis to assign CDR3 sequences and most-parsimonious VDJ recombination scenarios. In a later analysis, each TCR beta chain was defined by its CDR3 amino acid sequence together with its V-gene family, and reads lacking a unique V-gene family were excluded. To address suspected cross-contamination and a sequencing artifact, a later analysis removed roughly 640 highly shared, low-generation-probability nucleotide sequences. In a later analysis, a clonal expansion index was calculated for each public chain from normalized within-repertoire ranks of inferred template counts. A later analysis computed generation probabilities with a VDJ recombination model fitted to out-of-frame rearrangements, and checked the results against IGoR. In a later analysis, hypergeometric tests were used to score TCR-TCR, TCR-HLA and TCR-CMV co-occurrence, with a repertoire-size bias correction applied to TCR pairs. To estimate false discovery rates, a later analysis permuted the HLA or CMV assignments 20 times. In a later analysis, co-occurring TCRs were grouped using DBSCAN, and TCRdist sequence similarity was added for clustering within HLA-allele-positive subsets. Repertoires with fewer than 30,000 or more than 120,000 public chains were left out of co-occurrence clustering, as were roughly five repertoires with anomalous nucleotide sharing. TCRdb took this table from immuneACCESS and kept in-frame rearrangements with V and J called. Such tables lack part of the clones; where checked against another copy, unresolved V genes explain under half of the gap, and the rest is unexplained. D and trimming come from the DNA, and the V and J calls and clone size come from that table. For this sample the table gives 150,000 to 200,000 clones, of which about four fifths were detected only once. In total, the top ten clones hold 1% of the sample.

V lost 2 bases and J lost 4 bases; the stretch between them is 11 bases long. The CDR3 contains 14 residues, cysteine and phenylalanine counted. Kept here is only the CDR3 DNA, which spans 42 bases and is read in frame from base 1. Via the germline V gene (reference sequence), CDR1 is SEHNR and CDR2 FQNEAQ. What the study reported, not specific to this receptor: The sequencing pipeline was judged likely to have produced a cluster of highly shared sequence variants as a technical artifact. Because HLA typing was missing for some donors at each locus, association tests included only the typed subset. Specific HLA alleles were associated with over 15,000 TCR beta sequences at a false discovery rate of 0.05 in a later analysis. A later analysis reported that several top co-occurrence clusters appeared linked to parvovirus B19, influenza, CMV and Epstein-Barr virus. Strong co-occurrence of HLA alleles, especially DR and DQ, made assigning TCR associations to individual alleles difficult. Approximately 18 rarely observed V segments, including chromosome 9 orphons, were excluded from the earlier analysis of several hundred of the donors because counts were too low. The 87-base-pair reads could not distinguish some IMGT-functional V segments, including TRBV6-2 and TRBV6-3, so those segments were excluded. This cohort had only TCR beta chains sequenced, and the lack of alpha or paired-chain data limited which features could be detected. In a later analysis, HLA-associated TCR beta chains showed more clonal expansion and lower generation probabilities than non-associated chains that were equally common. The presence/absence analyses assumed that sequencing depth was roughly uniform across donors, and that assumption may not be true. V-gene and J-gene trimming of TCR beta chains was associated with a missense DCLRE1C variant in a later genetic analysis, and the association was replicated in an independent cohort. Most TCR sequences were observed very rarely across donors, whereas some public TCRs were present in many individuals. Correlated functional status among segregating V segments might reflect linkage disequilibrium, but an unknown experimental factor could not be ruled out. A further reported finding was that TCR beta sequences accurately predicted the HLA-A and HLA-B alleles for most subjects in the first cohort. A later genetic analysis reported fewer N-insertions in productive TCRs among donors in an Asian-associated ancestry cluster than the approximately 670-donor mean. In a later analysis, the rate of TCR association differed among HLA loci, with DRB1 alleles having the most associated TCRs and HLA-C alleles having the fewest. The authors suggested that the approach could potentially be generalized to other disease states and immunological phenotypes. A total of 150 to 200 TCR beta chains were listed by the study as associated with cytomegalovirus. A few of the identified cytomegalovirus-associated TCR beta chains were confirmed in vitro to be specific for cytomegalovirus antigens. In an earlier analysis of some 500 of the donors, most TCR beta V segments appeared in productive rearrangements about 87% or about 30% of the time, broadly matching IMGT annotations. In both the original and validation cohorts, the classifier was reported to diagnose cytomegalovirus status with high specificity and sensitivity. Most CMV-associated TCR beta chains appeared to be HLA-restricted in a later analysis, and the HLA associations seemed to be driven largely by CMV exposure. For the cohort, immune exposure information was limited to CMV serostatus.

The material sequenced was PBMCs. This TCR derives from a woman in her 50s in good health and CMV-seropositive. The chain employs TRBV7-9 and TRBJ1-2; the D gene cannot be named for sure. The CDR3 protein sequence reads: CASSLIMRGYGYTF. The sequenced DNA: TGTGCCAGCAGCTTAATCATGCGCGGCTATGGCTACACCTTC. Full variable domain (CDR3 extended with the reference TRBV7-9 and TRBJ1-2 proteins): DTGVSQNPRHKITKRGQNVTFRCDPISEHNRLYWYRQTLGQGPEFLTYFQNEAQLEKSRLLSDRFSAERPKGSFSTLEIQRTEQGDSAMYLCASSLIMRGYGYTFGSGTRLTVV.